The clone carrying this T cell receptor (beta chain) is a singleton in its sample. Germline CDR1 SGDLS, CDR2 YYNGEE. V shed 0 bases and J 5 bases; nucleotides not matched to a gene: 2. The length of the CDR3 is 14 residues. Assay: immunoSEQ multiplex PCR; the TCRdb copy retains only in-frame clones and omits some. In the table there are 250,000 or so clones, 85% to 90% of which are singletons. The record originates from a study of blood T cell repertoires in COVID-19. The receptor was derived from a woman between 65 and 79 years old with active or convalescent COVID-19. V usage is TRBV9 and J usage is TRBJ1-2; 9 bases are a match to TRBD1. Sample: peripheral blood. In DNA, the CDR3 is TGTGCCAGCAGCGTAGCGACAGGGGGGTATGGCTACACCTTC. Its protein product is CASSVATGGYGYTF.